The 6 T cell receptor beta chains below all came from one sample that was sequenced in a study of T cells in Graves' hyperthyroidism and ophthalmopathy. TCR beta CDR3 regions were amplified from RNA transcripts. The HTBI primer set served for first-round RT-PCR of the TCR CDR3. TCRdb reprocessed the multiplex PCR reads with MiXCR, giving one entry per CDR3 protein. The sample lists hundreds of thousands of distinct CDR3 sequences; around 20% were seen once. Sequenced: blood. All receptors come from a young man with Graves' ophthalmopathy.

This clonotype was counted only a few times. V gene TRBV27 combines with J gene TRBJ2-4; a weak D match, TRBD2 (5 bases). CDR1 and CDR2 (germline): MNHEY, SMNVEV (reference sequence). The CDR3 consists of 16 residues. Trimming cost V 2 bases and J 2 bases, with 13 bases left between them. CDR3 in DNA: TGTGCCAGCAGTTTAAAGGTTTCGACTACCAAAAACATTCAGTACTTC. Encoded protein: CASSLKVSTTKNIQYF.

The sample holds a few counts of this clonotype. As DNA, the CDR3 is TGTGCCATCAGTGAGTCAAATATGAGACTGGAAGCTTTCTTT. Translation: CAISESNMRLEAFF. The chain combines TRBV10-3 with TRBJ1-1, with D unresolved. The CDR3 covers 14 residues. The V end lost 0 bases, the J end lost 8 bases, and 13 bases lay between the germline ends. Germline values: CDR1 ENHRY, CDR2 SYGVKD.

Notes on this clonotype: This may arise from a read error, as a much more abundant clone is one base away. The J gene is TRBJ1-2, the V gene TRBV7-2, with D unclear. Germline-derived CDR1 and CDR2 are SGHTA and FQGNSA. There are 14 residues in the CDR3. V lost 4 bases and J 0 bases, leaving 9 bases between the germline ends. CDR3: CASSSEGANYGYTF. CDR3 bases: TGTGCCAGCAGCTCAGAAGGTGCTAACTATGGCTACACCTTC. Filled out from reference TRBV7-2 and TRBJ1-2, the complete variable domain reads GAGVSQSPSNKVTEKGKDVELRCDPISGHTALYWYRQSLGQGLEFLIYFQGNSAPDKSGLPSDRFSAERTGGSVSTLTIQRTQQEDSAVYLCASSSEGANYGYTFGSGTRLTVV.

In its sample, this clonotype was seen a few times. V is TRBV7-9 and J is TRBJ2-1, with 7 bases matching TRBD1. J was trimmed by 1 base and V by 4 bases; bases with no gene match: 4. Per the germline V gene, CDR1 is SEHNR and CDR2 is FQNEAQ (reference sequence). There are 15 residues in the CDR3. The CDR3 is CASSSDRASYNEQFF. DNA for the CDR3: TGTGCCAGCAGCTCAGACAGGGCATCCTACAATGAGCAGTTCTTC. Filled out from reference TRBV7-9 and TRBJ2-1, the complete variable domain reads DTGVSQNPRHKITKRGQNVTFRCDPISEHNRLYWYRQTLGQGPEFLTYFQNEAQLEKSRLLSDRFSAERPKGSFSTLEIQRTEQGDSAMYLCASSSDRASYNEQFFGPGTRLTVL.

This clonotype has at least ten counts. The chain recombines TRBV30 with TRBJ2-2; D gene uncertain. CDR3 length equals 13 residues. Per the germline V gene, CDR1 is GTSNPN and CDR2 is SVGIG (reference sequence). V shed 7 bases and J shed 0 bases, with 9 bases lying between them. In nucleotides, the CDR3 is TGTGCCTCAGATTGGGCGAACACCGGGGAGCTGTTTTTT. It yields the protein CASDWANTGELFF.

J is TRBJ1-6 and V is TRBV15; TRBD1 might be the D (6 bases). The CDR3 contains 14 residues. Trimming left V 3 bases short and J 5 bases short, with 8 bases between. The germline CDR1 and CDR2 sequences are LNHNV and YYDKDF (reference sequence). CDR3 sequence: CATSRDSNNSPLHF. In DNA form, the CDR3 reads TGTGCCACCAGCAGGGACAGTAATAATTCACCCCTCCACTTT.